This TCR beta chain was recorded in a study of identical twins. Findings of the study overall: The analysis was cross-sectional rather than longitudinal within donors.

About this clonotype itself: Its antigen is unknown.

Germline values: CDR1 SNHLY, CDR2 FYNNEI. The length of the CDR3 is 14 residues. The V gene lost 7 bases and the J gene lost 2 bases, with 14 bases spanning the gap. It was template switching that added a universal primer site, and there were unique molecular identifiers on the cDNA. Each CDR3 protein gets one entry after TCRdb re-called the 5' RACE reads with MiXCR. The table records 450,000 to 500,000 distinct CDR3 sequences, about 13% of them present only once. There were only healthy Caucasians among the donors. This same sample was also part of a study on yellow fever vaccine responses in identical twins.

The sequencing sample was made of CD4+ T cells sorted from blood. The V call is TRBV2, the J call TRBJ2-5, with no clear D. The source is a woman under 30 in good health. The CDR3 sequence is CASKLGRQQETQYF. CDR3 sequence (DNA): TGTGCCAGCAAGTTGGGCAGGCAGCAAGAGACCCAGTACTTC.